The 6 T cell receptor beta chains below were found in one sample sequenced in a study of response to subunit inactivated influenza vaccine. One entry per CDR3 protein, called by TCRdb with MiXCR from the RT-PCR reads. Counted here are around 600,000 distinct CDR3 sequences, roughly 10% occurring once; the ten biggest clones make up approximately 9.9%. This sample was also put to use in a study of T cells expressing NK-cell markers. That paper adds: TCR beta cDNA was made by 5'RACE template switching with UMIs.

Sample: PBMCs from blood, taken on the day of vaccination. All receptors come from a man between 50 and 59 years old who received an inactivated influenza vaccine.

The chain couples TRBV12-3 or TRBV12-4 to TRBJ2-7; 11 positions match TRBD1. V was pared by 3 bases and J by 2 bases, with 6 bases of the junction left unmatched. The CDR3 totals 16 residues. The CDR3 DNA follows: TGTGCCAGCAGTTTCGGACAGGGGGCGACAGCCTACGAGCAGTACTTC. The encoded protein is CASSFGQGATAYEQYF.

The chain links TRBV4-3 to TRBJ1-2, with D perhaps matching TRBD1 (5 bases). V was trimmed by 0 bases and J by 1 base, leaving 12 bases between them. Looked up from germline, CDR1 is LGHNA and CDR2 is YSLEER. This CDR3 region has 16 residues. CDR3 sequence reads: CASSQDLTGVNYGYTF. In DNA, the CDR3 is TGCGCCAGCAGCCAAGATCTCACAGGAGTTAACTATGGCTACACCTTC.

The rearrangement links TRBV20-1 to TRBJ1-5, with D maybe TRBD1 (6 bases). The V and J ends lost 0 bases and 4 bases respectively, with 16 bases between them. There are 16 residues in the CDR3. The germline gives CDR1 DFQATT, CDR2 SNEGSKA (reference sequence). In DNA, the CDR3 is TGCAGTGCTAGAGATGGGGTTGGGACACGAAATCAGCCCCAGCATTTT. Its protein is CSARDGVGTRNQPQHF.

This clonotype has ten or more counts. This chain uses TRBV7-9 with TRBJ2-5; D is unclear. V was shortened by 1 base and J by 1 base, with 13 bases between the two germline ends. This CDR3 contains 16 residues. CDR1 is SEHNR and CDR2 is FQNEAQ in the germline V gene (reference sequence). The CDR3 DNA reads TGTGCCAGCAGCTTAGGGGATCTGTGGGCCCAAGAGACCCAGTACTTC. Translating gives CASSLGDLWAQETQYF.

V and J are TRBV7-7 and TRBJ2-2; tentatively, D is TRBD1 (5 bases). This CDR3 contains 15 residues. V shed 6 bases and J shed 0 bases, with 11 bases lying between them. CDR1 SSHAT and CDR2 FNYEAQ come from the germline V gene (reference sequence). The CDR3 reads CASRPGQANTGELFF. As DNA, the CDR3 is TGTGCCAGCAGACCTGGACAAGCGAACACCGGGGAGCTGTTTTTT.

This clonotype was seen at least ten times. The gene calls are TRBV6-6 and TRBJ2-3; D call uncertain. The CDR3 sequence is 13 residues long. Germline CDR1 MNHNY, CDR2 SVGAGI (reference sequence). V lost 2 bases, J lost 6 bases, and 9 bases lay in between. CDR3 protein: CASSYRYWDTQYF. The CDR3 DNA is TGTGCCAGCAGTTACCGTTACTGGGATACGCAGTATTTT.